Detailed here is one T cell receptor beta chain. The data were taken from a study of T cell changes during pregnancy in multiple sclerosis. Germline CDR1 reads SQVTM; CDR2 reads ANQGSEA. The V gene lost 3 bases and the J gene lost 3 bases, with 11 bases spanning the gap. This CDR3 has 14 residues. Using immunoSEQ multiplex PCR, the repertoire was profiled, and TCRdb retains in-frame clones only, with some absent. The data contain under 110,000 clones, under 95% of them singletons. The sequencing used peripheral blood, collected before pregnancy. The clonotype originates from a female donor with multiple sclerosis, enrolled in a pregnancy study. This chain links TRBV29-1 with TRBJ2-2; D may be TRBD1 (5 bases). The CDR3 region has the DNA TGCAGCGTTGATGACAGAGCTGACACCGGGGAGCTGTTTTTT. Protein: CSVDDRADTGELFF.